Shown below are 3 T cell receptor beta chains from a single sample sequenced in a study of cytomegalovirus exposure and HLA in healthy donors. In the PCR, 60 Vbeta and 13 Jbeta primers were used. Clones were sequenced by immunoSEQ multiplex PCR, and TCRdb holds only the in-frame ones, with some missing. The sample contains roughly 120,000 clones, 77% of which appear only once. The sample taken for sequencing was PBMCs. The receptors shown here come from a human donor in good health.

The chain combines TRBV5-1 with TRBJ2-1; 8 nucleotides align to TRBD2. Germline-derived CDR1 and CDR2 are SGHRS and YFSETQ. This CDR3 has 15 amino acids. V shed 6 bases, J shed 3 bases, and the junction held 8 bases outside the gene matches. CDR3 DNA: TGCGCCAGCACCACTCTAGCGGGCGGCTACAATGAGCAGTTCTTC. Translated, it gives CASTTLAGGYNEQFF. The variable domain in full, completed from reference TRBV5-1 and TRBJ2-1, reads KAGVTQTPRYLIKTRGQQVTLSCSPISGHRSVSWYQQTPGQGLQFLFEYFSETQRNKGNFPGRFSGRQFSNSRSEMNVSTLELGDSALYLCASTTLAGGYNEQFFGPGTRLTVL.

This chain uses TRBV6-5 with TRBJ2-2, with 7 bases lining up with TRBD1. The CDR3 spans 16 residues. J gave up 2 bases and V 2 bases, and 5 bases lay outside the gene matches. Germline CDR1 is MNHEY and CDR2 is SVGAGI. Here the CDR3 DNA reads TGTGCCAGCAGTTACCCCCGGGACAGTAACACCGGGGAGCTGTTTTTT. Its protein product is CASSYPRDSNTGELFF.

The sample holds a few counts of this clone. CDR3 residues: CASSVGPSPGELFF. The DNA of the CDR3 is TGTGCCAGCAGCGTAGGGCCCTCCCCCGGGGAGCTGTTTTTT. The chain carries TRBV9 and TRBJ2-2; D gene unclear. Trimming cost V 0 bases and J 6 bases, with 9 bases left between them. This CDR3 contains 14 residues. CDR1 SGDLS and CDR2 YYNGEE come from the germline V gene.